Below, 20 T cell receptor beta chains from the same sample are listed, as sequenced in a study of T cells after yellow fever vaccination. TCRdb processed the 5' RACE reads anew with MiXCR; each CDR3 protein has one entry. Of a few hundred thousand distinct CDR3 sequences in the sample, 8.7% were seen once. Specimen: CD4+ T cells sorted from PBMCs, collected 5 days after the yellow fever booster vaccination. These receptor sequences come from a man between 18 and 29 years old who received the YFV17D yellow fever vaccine.

This clonotype was seen ten or more times. The chain couples TRBV5-1 to TRBJ2-7; D is perhaps TRBD1 (5 bases). This CDR3 has 14 amino acids. Trimming shortened V by 4 bases and J by 2 bases, and 13 bases separated the two germline ends. CDR1 and CDR2 from the germline V gene are SGHRS and YFSETQ. CDR3 protein: CASSLWGEPYEQYF. CDR3 nucleotide sequence: TGCGCCAGCAGCCTCTGGGGCGAACCCTACGAGCAGTACTTC.

The chain combines TRBV5-1 with TRBJ1-4, with 9 bases aligning to TRBD1. Germline V CDR1 and CDR2: SGHRS, YFSETQ. This CDR3 is 15 amino acids long. V was pared by 2 bases and J by 7 bases, with 6 bases of the junction left unmatched. The CDR3 sequence: CASSFTGGIGEKLFF. CDR3 nucleotides: TGCGCCAGCAGCTTCACAGGGGGCATTGGTGAAAAACTGTTTTTT. The variable domain in full, with the rest retrieved from reference TRBV5-1 and TRBJ1-4, is KAGVTQTPRYLIKTRGQQVTLSCSPISGHRSVSWYQQTPGQGLQFLFEYFSETQRNKGNFPGRFSGRQFSNSRSEMNVSTLELGDSALYLCASSFTGGIGEKLFFGSGTQLSVL.

This clonotype was seen a few times. The V gene is TRBV19, the J gene TRBJ1-4; D gene uncertain. The CDR3 totals 15 residues. The V and J ends lost 6 bases and 0 bases respectively, with 11 bases between them. Germline V gives CDR1 LNHDA, CDR2 SQIVND (reference sequence). CDR3 loop: CASRYGGATNEKLFF. Here the CDR3 DNA reads TGTGCCAGTAGATACGGTGGGGCAACTAATGAAAAACTGTTTTTT.

This clonotype was observed at least ten times. The chain uses TRBV24-1 and TRBJ2-2; TRBD1 matches at 8 bases. Germline CDR1 and CDR2: KGHDR and SFDVKD. Trimming took 6 bases from V and 3 from J; bases not matched to a gene: 8. The CDR3 has 16 amino acids. CDR3 sequence: CATSLDRVGDTGELFF. The CDR3 DNA is TGTGCCACCAGTTTGGACAGGGTTGGAGACACCGGGGAGCTGTTTTTT.

V usage is TRBV11-2 and J usage is TRBJ1-2; TRBD1 matches 9 bases. CDR1 and CDR2 (germline): SGHAT, FQNNGV. Trimming removed 2 bases from V and 7 bases from J; junction bases left unmatched: 8. This CDR3 has 15 residues. The CDR3 loop is CASSLTGGEAGGYTF. The DNA for the CDR3 is TGTGCCAGCAGCTTAACAGGGGGCGAGGCAGGTGGCTACACCTTC. The complete variable domain, with remaining parts taken from reference TRBV11-2 and TRBJ1-2, reads EAGVAQSPRYKIIEKRQSVAFWCNPISGHATLYWYQQILGQGPKLLIQFQNNGVVDDSQLPKDRFSAERLKGVDSTLKIQPAKLEDSAVYLCASSLTGGEAGGYTFGSGTRLTVV.

This clonotype was recorded many times. This sequence joins TRBV5-1 and TRBJ2-1; the D is unclear. V was trimmed by 3 bases and J by 6 bases, leaving 4 bases between them. Germline V gives CDR1 SGHRS, CDR2 YFSETQ. The CDR3 is 11 amino acids. The CDR3 DNA reads as TGCGCCAGCAGCTCGGCCAATGAGCAGTTCTTC. This codes for CASSSANEQFF.

The chain is built from TRBV6-2 or TRBV6-3 and TRBJ2-7, with D uncertain. Between the trimmed V and J ends, which lost 7 bases and 2 bases, there was a span of 3 bases. Germline V CDR1 and CDR2: MNHEY, SVGEGT. The CDR3 totals 10 residues. This CDR3 reads CASIPYEQYV. CDR3 coding DNA: TGTGCCAGCATCCCCTACGAGCAGTACGTC.

This clonotype was picked up a small number of times. The chain links TRBV6-5 to TRBJ1-5; D might be TRBD1 (6 bases). The CDR3 loop spans 16 amino acids. Trimming took off 5 bases at V and 6 bases at J, with 20 bases between the two ends. The V gene's germline CDR1 is MNHEY and CDR2 SVGAGI. This CDR3 reads CASSPWGGALGQPQHF. Here the CDR3 DNA reads TGTGCCAGCAGTCCCTGGGGGGGGGCGCTGGGTCAGCCCCAGCATTTT.

In this sample, this clonotype turned up many times. This chain joins TRBV20-1 and TRBJ2-5, with a tentative D call TRBD2 (5 bases). The CDR3 is made up of 13 amino acids. The germline V gene has CDR1 DFQATT and CDR2 SNEGSKA (reference sequence). With 6 bases removed from V and 1 base from J, the gap between germline ends came to 12 bases. The CDR3 reads CSAPDLGQETQYF. As DNA, the CDR3 is TGCAGTGCCCCGGACTTGGGCCAAGAGACCCAGTACTTC.

Ten or more counts support this clonotype. V and J are TRBV20-1 and TRBJ1-2; TRBD1 might be the D (6 bases). The V and J ends lost 0 bases and 7 bases respectively, with 15 bases between them. Germline loops: CDR1 DFQATT, CDR2 SNEGSKA (reference sequence). The CDR3 has 14 residues. DNA of the CDR3: TGCAGTGCTAGAGATAGGGGGGGGACCGTTGGCTACACCTTC. This encodes CSARDRGGTVGYTF.

This clonotype was detected only a few times. V is TRBV11-2 and J is TRBJ2-5; 8 bases align to TRBD2. V was pared by 5 bases and J by 5 bases, with 7 bases of the junction left unmatched. CDR1 and CDR2 (germline): SGHAT, FQNNGV. The CDR3 sequence is 14 residues long. Written as DNA, the CDR3 is TGTGCCAGCAGCGGACGCCGGGAGGGCGAGACCCAGTACTTC. Its translation: CASSGRREGETQYF.

V is TRBV5-1 and J is TRBJ2-3; 8 bases agree with TRBD2. The CDR3 has 17 residues. The V segment lost 0 bases and the J segment 2 bases; nucleotides outside the gene matches: 8. The germline CDR1 and CDR2 sequences are SGHRS and YFSETQ. The CDR3 here is CASSLAVGAGATDTQYF. The DNA of the CDR3 is TGCGCCAGCAGCTTGGCCGTAGGAGCGGGGGCCACAGATACGCAGTATTTT.

This clonotype has more than one count but fewer than ten. The junction differs from germline at one of its ends, possibly a read error. The chain is built from TRBV28 and TRBJ1-5; maybe TRBD1 (6 bases). The CDR3 extends over 12 amino acids. Per germline, CDR1 MDHEN and CDR2 SYDVKM. The CDR3 DNA is TGTGCCAGCAGTTTACCAGGGGCCCCCTCCTCCTTT. Translating gives CASSLPGAPSSF.

The chain links TRBV3-1 to TRBJ2-5; TRBD2 matches 15 bases. Looked up from germline, CDR1 is LGHDT and CDR2 is YNNKEL (reference sequence). This CDR3 has 20 amino acids. The V segment lost 6 bases and the J segment 5 bases; nucleotides outside the gene matches: 19. For the CDR3, the DNA is TGTGCCAGCAGACAACTTTGGAAAGGACTAGCGGGGGGGCCCGGGGAGACCCAGTACTTC. It specifies CASRQLWKGLAGGPGETQYF.

This clonotype was recorded a few times. This chain links TRBV11-2 with TRBJ2-1; D is ambiguous. CDR3 size: 13 residues. The V end was cut by 0 bases, the J end by 9 bases, with 9 bases between. The germline CDR1 and CDR2 sequences are SGHAT and FQNNGV. CDR3 nucleotide sequence: TGTGCCAGCAGCTTAGATGAGCATGGTGAGCAGTTCTTC. Its translation is CASSLDEHGEQFF.

This clonotype was counted a few times. The CDR3 region is CSARDRAKETQYF. The CDR3, as DNA: TGCAGTGCTAGAGATCGGGCTAAAGAGACCCAGTACTTC. The J gene is TRBJ2-5, the V gene TRBV20-1; D remains ambiguous. The germline V and J ends were trimmed by 0 bases and 3 bases, with 8 bases remaining between them. Germline CDR1 is DFQATT and CDR2 is SNEGSKA (reference sequence). The CDR3 is 13 residues long.

In this sample, this clonotype turned up many times. The chain links TRBV6-2 or TRBV6-3 to TRBJ1-6; 9 bases agree with TRBD1. The CDR3 covers 15 residues. V shed 8 bases and J 8 bases; nucleotides not matched to a gene: 10. Germline V CDR1 and CDR2: MNHEY, SVGEGT. The CDR3 DNA is TGTGCCAGCGGGGTACCGGGACAGGGAGATTCACCCCTCCACTTT. Amino acid sequence: CASGVPGQGDSPLHF.

This chain joins TRBV6-2 or TRBV6-3 and TRBJ2-1; D gene uncertain. V lost 6 bases and J 0 bases, leaving 6 bases between the germline ends. This CDR3 contains 13 residues. Germline V lookup: CDR1 MNHEY, CDR2 SVGEGT. The CDR3 spells CASRVSSYNEQFF. CDR3 in DNA: TGTGCCAGCAGAGTGAGCTCCTACAATGAGCAGTTCTTC.

The V and J genes are TRBV7-2 and TRBJ1-2; D ambiguous. The length of the CDR3 is 12 residues. The V and J ends lost 5 bases and 4 bases respectively, with 8 bases between them. From germline, CDR1 is SGHTA and CDR2 FQGNSA. In nucleotides, the CDR3 is TGTGCCAGCAGCAGCGGGGTCTATGGCTACACCTTC. This translates into CASSSGVYGYTF. The full variable domain, its missing parts supplied by reference TRBV7-2 and TRBJ1-2, is GAGVSQSPSNKVTEKGKDVELRCDPISGHTALYWYRQSLGQGLEFLIYFQGNSAPDKSGLPSDRFSAERTGGSVSTLTIQRTQQEDSAVYLCASSSGVYGYTFGSGTRLTVV.

Only a few counts were recorded for this clonotype. The V and J genes are TRBV27 and TRBJ2-5; D tentatively reads TRBD1 or TRBD2 (5 bases each). V gave up 3 bases and J gave up 4 bases, with 18 bases separating them. The CDR3 totals 16 residues. Per the germline V gene, CDR1 is MNHEY and CDR2 is SMNVEV (reference sequence). CDR3 sequence (DNA): TGTGCCAGCAGTTTTTGGCAGGGTGAAGGAGGAGAGACCCAGTACTTC. It is translated as CASSFWQGEGGETQYF.